This T cell receptor (beta chain) appears in the sequencing data of a study of T cell repertoires in cytomegalovirus infection. Study-level background: Public TCR beta signatures were indicative of both CMV infection and a matching HLA type. Overall study findings and caveats: Cumulated frequencies of public TCR beta families served to identify carriers of CMV plus the relevant HLA. HLA-C-restricted TCR beta clonotypes specific for CMV led the ex vivo response.

TCRdb reprocessed the reads with MiXCR, giving one entry per CDR3 protein. The sample includes roughly 150,000 distinct CDR3 sequences, around a quarter of them seen just once. With regard to this clonotype: Its antigen is unknown.

What was sequenced was PBMCs. The origin of this receptor is a human donor in good health (CMV status not recorded). Some clones in this sample may be carry-over from other donors' samples.

CDR3 amino acids: CASSLGGNRALSGANVLTF. CDR3 bases: TGCGCCAGCAGCTTGGGAGGCAACAGAGCCCTCTCTGGGGCCAACGTCCTGACTTTC. The chain is built from TRBV5-1 and TRBJ2-6; D is unresolved. Germline V gene lookup returns CDR1 SGHRS and CDR2 YFSETQ. The CDR3 spans 19 residues. V lost 0 bases and J lost 0, with 16 bases in between.